This T cell receptor beta chain comes out of a study of blood T cell repertoires in COVID-19. Looking at the study overall: In each case, the material was cDNA or gDNA derived from T cells, B-cell-depleted T cells, or PBMCs.

TCRdb's copy holds only in-frame clones and misses some; the assay was immunoSEQ multiplex PCR. The sample comprises around 100,000 clones, roughly 92% of which are singletons, and 1.9% rests with the top ten. Germline assignment: CDR1 SQVTM and CDR2 ANQGSEA. The CDR3 length is 13 residues. The V and J ends lost 6 bases and 3 bases respectively, with 14 bases between them. This TCR came from a woman between 45 and 60 years old with COVID-19, enrolled during active disease. Sequencing input: peripheral blood. The V gene is TRBV29-1, the J gene TRBJ1-1, with no clear D. The CDR3 region has the DNA TGCAGCGTCCAATTAAGTCAGGACACTGAAGCTTTCTTT. This translates into CSVQLSQDTEAFF.